In this sample, the clone carrying this TCR beta chain turned up a few times. The antigen remains undetermined. Treatment denoted: roughly 11-day PBMC culture with coronavirus spike peptide pools or control peptides (ViraFEST assay). This sample was included in a study of vaccination and CD4 T cells after COVID-19. Researchers used the Oncomine TCR Beta short-read assay to sequence DNA from cultured CD4+ T cells. TCRdb itself ran the PCR reads through MiXCR, one entry per CDR3 protein. The sample holds approximately 15,000 distinct CDR3 sequences, about 60% seen once. The CDR3 totals 19 residues. The chain combines TRBV21-1 with TRBJ1-1. TRBV21-1 is described as a pseudogene. The sequencing sample was made of CD4+ T cells from blood, cultured in vitro. The TCR comes from a human donor who had recovered from COVID-19. The chain's CDR3 is CASSPEKDSIEDTNTEAFF. CDR3 in DNA: TGTGCCAGCAGCCCCGAGAAGGACTCAATCGAGGATACGAACACTGAAGCTTTCTTT.